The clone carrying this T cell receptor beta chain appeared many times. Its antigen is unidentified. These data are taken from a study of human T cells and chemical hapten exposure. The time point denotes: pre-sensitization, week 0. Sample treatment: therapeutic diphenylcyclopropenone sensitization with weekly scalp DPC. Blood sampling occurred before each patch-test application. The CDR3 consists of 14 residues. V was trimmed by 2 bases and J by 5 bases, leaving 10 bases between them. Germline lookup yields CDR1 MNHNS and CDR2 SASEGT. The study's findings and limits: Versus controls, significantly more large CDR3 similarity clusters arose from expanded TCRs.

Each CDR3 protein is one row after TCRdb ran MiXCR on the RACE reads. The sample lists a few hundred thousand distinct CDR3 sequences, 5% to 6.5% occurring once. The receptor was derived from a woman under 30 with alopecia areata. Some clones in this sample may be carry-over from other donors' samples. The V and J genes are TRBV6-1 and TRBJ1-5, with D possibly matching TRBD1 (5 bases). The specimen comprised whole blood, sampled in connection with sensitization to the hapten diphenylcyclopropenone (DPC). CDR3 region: CASSELTGDQPQHF. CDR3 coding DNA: TGTGCCAGCAGTGAACTGACGGGGGATCAGCCCCAGCATTTT.